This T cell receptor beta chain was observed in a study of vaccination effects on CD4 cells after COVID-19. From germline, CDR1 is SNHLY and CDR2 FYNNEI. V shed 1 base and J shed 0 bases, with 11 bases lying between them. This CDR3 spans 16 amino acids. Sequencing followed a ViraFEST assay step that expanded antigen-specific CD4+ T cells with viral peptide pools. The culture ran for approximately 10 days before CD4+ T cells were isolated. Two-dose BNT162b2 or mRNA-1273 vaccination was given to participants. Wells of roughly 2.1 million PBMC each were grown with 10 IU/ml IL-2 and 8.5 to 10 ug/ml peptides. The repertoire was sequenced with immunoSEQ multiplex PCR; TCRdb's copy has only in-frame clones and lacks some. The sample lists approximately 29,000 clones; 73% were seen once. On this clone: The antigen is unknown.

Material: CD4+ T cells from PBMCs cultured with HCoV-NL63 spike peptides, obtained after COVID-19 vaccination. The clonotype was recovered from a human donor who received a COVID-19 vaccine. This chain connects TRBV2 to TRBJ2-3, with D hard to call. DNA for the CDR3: TGTGCCAGCAGTGAAGAGGCAGCTCCTAGCACAGATACGCAGTATTTT. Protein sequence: CASSEEAAPSTDTQYF. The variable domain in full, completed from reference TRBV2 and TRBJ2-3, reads EPEVTQTPSHQVTQMGQEVILRCVPISNHLYFYWYRQILGQKVEFLVSFYNNEISEKSEIFDDQFSVERPDGSNFTLKIRSTKLEDSAMYFCASSEEAAPSTDTQYFGPGTRLTVL.